Only one count was recorded for the clone carrying this T cell receptor beta chain. The antigen remains unidentified. Here immunoSEQ multiplex PCR was the method, and the copy in TCRdb shows in-frame clones only, minus some. The data hold approximately 140,000 clones, with around 90% observed a single time. The data belong to a study of T cell responses to AZD1222 COVID-19 vaccine. Study-wide results and caveats: Nearly half of spike-specific TCRs reportedly target unmutated variant regions. Repertoire sampling happened only post peak T cell response. The sample set comprised mostly white British donors with more females, and clonal diversity was possibly underestimated.

Unmatched junction bases numbered 4, after V lost 2 bases and J lost 5 bases. CDR1 is SGHNT, CDR2 YYREEE, per germline (reference sequence). The CDR3 consists of 14 residues. The sequences come from peripheral blood, collected 28 days after the second AZD1222 dose. This receptor was taken from an adult who received the AZD1222 COVID-19 vaccine. The rearrangement links TRBV5-4 to TRBJ2-5, with 9 bases that match TRBD2. Written as DNA, the CDR3 is TGTGCCAGCAGCTTCGGACTAGCGAGGGAGACCCAGTACTTC. Translated: CASSFGLARETQYF.